Each of the 3 T cell receptor beta chains below was sequenced from the same sample in a study of Ad26.COV2.S vaccination and SARS-CoV-2 variants. The treatment denotes: about 20 received Ad26.COV2.S at low or high dose, single or two shots; about 5 received placebo; per-sample allocation not given. The samples were gathered on day 63 after the first injection of vaccine or placebo. Profiling relied on immunoSEQ multiplex PCR, and the TCRdb table lists in-frame clones only, not all of them. This sample has around 300,000 clones, with roughly 89% found just once. This specimen was peripheral blood, taken in a trial of Ad26.COV2.S vaccine versus placebo. Every receptor here comes from a person aged 18 to 59 who received the Ad26.COV2.S COVID-19 vaccine or a placebo.

The V call is TRBV19, the J call TRBJ2-2; D gene unclear. V lost 1 base to trimming and J lost 7 bases, with 7 bases between them. Germline V lookup: CDR1 LNHDA, CDR2 SQIVND (reference sequence). The CDR3 is made up of 13 amino acids. CDR3 sequence reads: CASSIGGDGELFF. DNA for the CDR3: TGTGCCAGTAGTATAGGGGGTGACGGGGAGCTGTTTTTT.

The gene calls are TRBV28 and TRBJ1-4; 8 bases fit TRBD1. Losses at the gene ends were 8 bases for V and 10 bases for J; bases not matched to a gene: 15. This CDR3 has 15 amino acids. In germline, CDR1 is MDHEN, CDR2 SYDVKM. This chain's CDR3 is CASGGQGVSMGKLFF. The DNA of the CDR3 is TGTGCCAGCGGCGGACAGGGAGTTTCTATGGGAAAACTGTTTTTT.

This clone showed up just a few times. The CDR3 region is CASSLYVGDEKLFF. CDR3 nucleotide sequence: TGTGCCAGCAGCTTATATGTTGGGGATGAAAAACTGTTTTTT. The chain employs TRBV7-2 and TRBJ1-4; D unclear. V was clipped by 2 bases and J by 6 bases, with 10 bases between them. The CDR3 length is 14 residues. Germline V CDR1 and CDR2: SGHTA, FQGNSA.